These 28 T cell receptor beta chains originate from one sample sequenced in a study of OX40 agonist ivuxolimab in advanced cancers. Profiling relied on immunoSEQ multiplex PCR, and the TCRdb table lists in-frame clones only, not all of them. The sample contains 60,000 to 80,000 clones, around 80% of which appear only once. Sequenced here: CD4+ or CD8+ T cells sorted from blood, sampled in a trial of the OX40 agonist ivuxolimab. The source is an adult with an advanced solid tumor such as melanoma, head and neck, liver or kidney cancer.

This clone was picked up a small number of times. This rearrangement joins TRBV5-1 to TRBJ1-2, with a tentative D call TRBD1 (6 bases). CDR1 and CDR2 from the germline V gene are SGHRS and YFSETQ. The CDR3 is made up of 13 amino acids. V lost 0 bases and J lost 8, with 11 bases in between. CDR3 amino acids: CASSLGQVGGYTF. The CDR3, as DNA: TGCGCCAGCAGCTTGGGACAGGTCGGGGGCTACACCTTC.

This sequence joins TRBV10-2 and TRBJ1-1; TRBD1 agrees at 8 bases. V lost 6 bases to trimming and J lost 5 bases; unmatched junction nucleotides: 11. Germline assignment: CDR1 WSHSY and CDR2 SAAADI. This CDR3 has 15 amino acids. The CDR3 DNA sequence: TGCGCCAGCAGGGATACCGGGACAGGAGGTACTGAAGCTTTCTTT. Its translation: CASRDTGTGGTEAFF.

This clone appeared a single time. The rearrangement joins TRBV5-4 to TRBJ2-1; TRBD1 matches at 9 bases. The CDR3 runs 16 residues. Germline trimming cut 0 bases from V and 6 bases from J; bases unmatched to any gene: 7. Per germline, CDR1 SGHNT and CDR2 YYREEE (reference sequence). The CDR3 loop reads CASSLAGTGKANEQFF. The DNA of the CDR3 is TGTGCCAGCAGCTTGGCGGGGACAGGGAAGGCCAATGAGCAGTTCTTC.

As regards this clone: A read error may account for a junction end that differs from germline. Other DNA sequences in the sample encode the same CDR3. The CDR3 loop reads CASSLVSNTEAFF. The CDR3 DNA reads TGTGCCAGCAGCTTGGTCAGTAACACTGAAGCTTTCTTT. The chain employs TRBV5-1 and TRBJ1-1, with D uncertain. This CDR3 comprises 13 residues. Per the germline V gene, CDR1 is SGHRS and CDR2 is YFSETQ.

The table lists this clone with a count of one. Other DNA sequences in this sample translate to the same CDR3. The chain employs TRBV7-2 and TRBJ2-1; TRBD1 agrees at 12 bases. V shed 1 base and J 7 bases; nucleotides not matched to a gene: 2. The V gene's germline CDR1 is SGHTA and CDR2 FQGNSA. The CDR3 sequence is 15 residues long. CDR3 loop: CASSLGGQGANEQFF. The CDR3 DNA follows: TGTGCCAGCAGCTTAGGGGGACAGGGGGCAAATGAGCAGTTCTTC. Full variable domain (outside the CDR3, taken from reference TRBV7-2 and TRBJ2-1): GAGVSQSPSNKVTEKGKDVELRCDPISGHTALYWYRQSLGQGLEFLIYFQGNSAPDKSGLPSDRFSAERTGGSVSTLTIQRTQQEDSAVYLCASSLGGQGANEQFFGPGTRLTVL.

The V and J genes are TRBV6-5 and TRBJ1-1; D ambiguous. This CDR3 contains 15 residues. Trimming took 3 bases from V and 0 from J, leaving 11 bases between them. Germline V lookup: CDR1 MNHEY, CDR2 SVGAGI. CDR3 loop: CASSYSRTMNTEAFF. In DNA, the CDR3 is TGTGCCAGCAGTTATTCTCGGACGATGAACACTGAAGCTTTCTTT.

This chain connects TRBV6-1 to TRBJ2-7, with 7 nucleotides matching TRBD2. The CDR3 contains 11 residues. Germline V gene data show CDR1 as MNHNS and CDR2 as SASEGT. Trimming cost V 6 bases and J 8 bases; bases outside gene matches: 4. CDR3 residues: CASSPRGKQYF. For the CDR3, the DNA is TGTGCCAGCAGCCCGCGGGGGAAGCAGTACTTC.

The chain is built from TRBV10-3 and TRBJ1-3; no reliable D call. Germline loops: CDR1 ENHRY, CDR2 SYGVKD. V lost 7 bases and J lost 0, with 10 bases in between. The CDR3 loop spans 14 amino acids. The CDR3 DNA follows: TGTGCCATCACCCCCGGCCTCTCTGGAAACACCATATATTTT. Protein sequence: CAITPGLSGNTIYF.

This chain joins TRBV9 and TRBJ2-4; 9 nucleotides match TRBD1. This CDR3 contains 16 residues. Looked up from germline, CDR1 is SGDLS and CDR2 is YYNGEE. With 4 bases clipped from V and 0 bases from J, the junction kept 5 bases outside the gene matches. The CDR3 nucleotides read TGTGCCAGCAGCTCCCGGACAGGGGAAGCCAAAAACATTCAGTACTTC. This codes for CASSSRTGEAKNIQYF.

This sequence joins TRBV20-1 and TRBJ2-7; D is unclear. The CDR3 runs to 11 residues. Per germline, CDR1 DFQATT and CDR2 SNEGSKA (reference sequence). The V gene lost 2 bases and the J gene lost 3 bases, with 5 bases spanning the gap. CDR3 in amino acids: CSARRRYEQYF. The CDR3 DNA reads TGCAGTGCTAGACGGCGCTACGAGCAGTACTTC.

The gene calls are TRBV7-9 and TRBJ1-3; 9 bases are a match to TRBD1. The trim removed 6 bases at V and 4 bases at J, leaving 4 bases unmatched. Germline V gene lookup returns CDR1 SEHNR and CDR2 FQNEAQ (reference sequence). The length of the CDR3 is 14 residues. CDR3 nucleotide sequence: TGTGCCAGCAGGGGACAGGGCTCAGGAAACACCATATATTTT. Protein sequence: CASRGQGSGNTIYF. Complete variable domain (other parts from reference TRBV7-9 and TRBJ1-3): DTGVSQNPRHKITKRGQNVTFRCDPISEHNRLYWYRQTLGQGPEFLTYFQNEAQLEKSRLLSDRFSAERPKGSFSTLEIQRTEQGDSAMYLCASRGQGSGNTIYFGEGSWLTVV.

The chain uses TRBV12-5 and TRBJ1-5; maybe TRBD1 (5 bases). The CDR3 consists of 13 residues. Deletions cut 3 bases from V and 5 bases from J, with 8 bases between. Germline assignment: CDR1 LGHNT and CDR2 FRNRAP. The CDR3 DNA follows: TGTGCTAGTGGTTTTGTGGGGGATCAGCCCCAGCATTTT. Translation gives CASGFVGDQPQHF.

The chain employs TRBV10-3 and TRBJ1-5; D is uncertain. V shed 6 bases and J shed 7 bases, with 19 bases lying between them. The CDR3 is 15 residues long. Germline V CDR1 and CDR2: ENHRY, SYGVKD. The CDR3 nucleotides are TGTGCCATCAGCCTAGACGGGCTAGGAGGGCAGCCCCAGCATTTT. Protein sequence: CAISLDGLGGQPQHF.

The gene calls are TRBV10-3 and TRBJ1-2, with D unresolved. Trimming cost V 11 bases and J 2 bases, with 12 bases left between them. Germline V gives CDR1 ENHRY, CDR2 SYGVKD. The CDR3 is 12 amino acids. CDR3 residues: CAHGVGNYGYTF. CDR3 bases: TGTGCCCACGGGGTTGGGAACTATGGCTACACCTTC.

The rearrangement joins TRBV15 to TRBJ1-2, with D hard to call. The ends were cut back, 0 bases at V and 5 bases at J, with 4 bases in the middle. The CDR3 loop spans 12 amino acids. Germline lookup yields CDR1 LNHNV and CDR2 YYDKDF (reference sequence). This CDR3 is CATSRERYGYTF. The CDR3, as DNA: TGTGCCACCAGCAGAGAACGGTATGGCTACACCTTC.

A single count supports this clone. The chain is built from TRBV12-5 and TRBJ1-3, with TRBD1 matching over 7 bases. The CDR3 has 15 residues. V gave up 6 bases and J gave up 0 bases; unmatched junction bases: 5. Germline assignment: CDR1 LGHNT and CDR2 FRNRAP. The CDR3 DNA reads TGTGCTAGTGGCGCCGGGACAGTCTCTGGAAACACCATATATTTT. Translation: CASGAGTVSGNTIYF.

The V gene is TRBV5-1, the J gene TRBJ2-7; perhaps D is TRBD1 or TRBD2 (5 bases each). The CDR3 has 14 residues. V lost 6 bases to trimming and J lost 0 bases, with 13 bases between them. Germline assignment: CDR1 SGHRS and CDR2 YFSETQ. The CDR3 nucleotides are TGCGCCAGCACTTTGGGACGGAGCTCCTACGAGCAGTACTTC. Translating gives CASTLGRSSYEQYF.

In its sample, this clone was seen a few times. This chain connects TRBV19 to TRBJ2-7; 9 bases are shared with TRBD2. J gave up 4 bases and V 5 bases, and 3 bases lay outside the gene matches. Germline V gene sequence: CDR1 LNHDA, CDR2 SQIVND (reference sequence). This CDR3 region has 13 residues. The CDR3 loop is CASSRTSEYEQYF. DNA of the CDR3: TGTGCCAGTAGTCGGACTAGCGAGTACGAGCAGTACTTC. Using reference TRBV19 and TRBJ2-7 for the parts outside the CDR3, the full variable domain is DGGITQSPKYLFRKEGQNVTLSCEQNLNHDAMYWYRQDPGQGLRLIYYSQIVNDFQKGDIAEGYSVSREKKESFPLTVTSAQKNPTAFYLCASSRTSEYEQYFGPGTRLTVT.

The chain is built from TRBV7-2 and TRBJ1-3, with D maybe TRBD1 (6 bases). V was trimmed by 5 bases and J by 4 bases, leaving 15 bases between them. CDR1 SGHTA and CDR2 FQGNSA come from the germline V gene. The CDR3 extends over 15 amino acids. The CDR3 loop is CASSPMGQPGNTIYF. The DNA of the CDR3 is TGTGCCAGCAGCCCGATGGGACAACCAGGAAACACCATATATTTT.

The chain joins TRBV19 to TRBJ2-1, with 7 bases lining up with TRBD1. Germline values: CDR1 LNHDA, CDR2 SQIVND (reference sequence). The CDR3 is made up of 18 amino acids. Germline trimming cut 6 bases from V and 0 bases from J; bases unmatched to any gene: 14. The CDR3 reads CASSHTEGTASSYNEQFF. Written as DNA, the CDR3 is TGTGCCAGTAGCCATACGGAAGGGACAGCCAGCTCCTACAATGAGCAGTTCTTC.

This clone was detected only a few times. The chain uses TRBV5-1 and TRBJ1-1; no clear D. The CDR3 totals 15 residues. Germline V gene lookup returns CDR1 SGHRS and CDR2 YFSETQ. Trimming shortened V by 1 base and J by 1 base, and 11 bases separated the two germline ends. The CDR3 protein is CASSLMGRGNTEAFF. In DNA form, the CDR3 reads TGCGCCAGCAGCTTGATGGGTCGCGGGAACACTGAAGCTTTCTTT.

The gene calls are TRBV25-1 and TRBJ1-1, with TRBD1 as a possible D gene (5 bases). Germline CDR1 and CDR2: MGHDK and SYGVNS. Trimming cost V 6 bases and J 4 bases, with 15 bases left between them. The CDR3 extends over 14 amino acids. CDR3 bases: TGTGCCAGCAGCGGCGGGGGTCGTCGCACTGAAGCTTTCTTT. Translated, it gives CASSGGGRRTEAFF.

The gene calls are TRBV28 and TRBJ1-2; 9 bases are a match to TRBD1. CDR1 is MDHEN, CDR2 SYDVKM, per germline. Unmatched junction bases numbered 2, after V lost 4 bases and J lost 5 bases. The CDR3 has 13 residues. The CDR3 spells CASSYRGQYGYTF. The CDR3 DNA is TGTGCCAGCAGTTACAGGGGGCAATATGGCTACACCTTC.

The chain employs TRBV7-2 and TRBJ1-6, with 7 bases that match TRBD1. V lost 8 bases to trimming and J lost 6 bases; unmatched junction nucleotides: 4. Looked up from germline, CDR1 is SGHTA and CDR2 is FQGNSA. The CDR3 has 13 residues. The DNA of the CDR3 is TGTGCCAGCGGGGGACAGCCTAATTCACCCCTCCACTTT. It translates to CASGGQPNSPLHF. Looking up the rest from reference TRBV7-2 and TRBJ1-6 gives the full variable domain: GAGVSQSPSNKVTEKGKDVELRCDPISGHTALYWYRQSLGQGLEFLIYFQGNSAPDKSGLPSDRFSAERTGGSVSTLTIQRTQQEDSAVYLCASGGQPNSPLHFGNGTRLTVT.

V usage is TRBV2 and J usage is TRBJ2-3; 10 positions match TRBD2. V lost 7 bases and J lost 3; bases outside the gene matches: 4. The CDR3 extends over 14 amino acids. Looked up from germline, CDR1 is SNHLY and CDR2 is FYNNEI. The CDR3 DNA follows: TGTGCCAGCAAGAGCGGGGGGGCAACAGATACGCAGTATTTT. This encodes CASKSGGATDTQYF.

As for this clone: Other DNA variants within this sample encode the same CDR3. The chain links TRBV7-2 to TRBJ1-4; D is undetermined. V dropped 2 bases and J dropped 3 bases, with 13 bases sitting between them. The CDR3 length is 16 residues. Germline CDR1 SGHTA, CDR2 FQGNSA. The chain's CDR3 is CASSLSMLSANEKLFF. The CDR3 DNA reads TGTGCCAGCAGCTTAAGTATGCTTTCGGCTAATGAAAAACTGTTTTTT. Looking up the rest from reference TRBV7-2 and TRBJ1-4 gives the full variable domain: GAGVSQSPSNKVTEKGKDVELRCDPISGHTALYWYRQSLGQGLEFLIYFQGNSAPDKSGLPSDRFSAERTGGSVSTLTIQRTQQEDSAVYLCASSLSMLSANEKLFFGSGTQLSVL.

In the case of this clone: One end of the junction is discordant with germline, which a read error may explain. V gene TRBV6-5 combines with J gene TRBJ1-2; D is possibly TRBD1 (5 bases). Germline CDR1 and CDR2: MNHEY and SVGAGI. The CDR3 totals 15 residues. For the CDR3, the DNA is TGTGCCAGCAGTTACGTGCCAGGGAGTCCCTATGGCCACACCTTC. It translates to CASSYVPGSPYGHTF.

V and J are TRBV11-2 and TRBJ2-5, with unresolved D. The CDR3 is 13 amino acids. Looked up from germline, CDR1 is SGHAT and CDR2 is FQNNGV. The germline V and J ends were trimmed by 5 bases and 7 bases, with 14 bases remaining between them. CDR3 sequence (DNA): TGTGCCAGCAGCCCCGGTGACCGCGGGACCCAGTACTTC. It encodes CASSPGDRGTQYF.